This record covers a single T cell receptor beta chain. The antigen is not known. Researchers tagged individual cDNA molecules with unique molecular identifiers. A single record per CDR3 protein comes from TCRdb applying MiXCR to the 5' RACE reads. The sample lists 95,000 to 150,000 distinct CDR3 sequences; approximately 15% were seen once. CDR1 and CDR2 from the germline V gene are ENHRY and SYGVKD. This CDR3 is 14 amino acids long. V was pared by 6 bases and J by 1 base, with 12 bases between. These data belong to a study of early T cells in non-severe SARS-CoV-2 infection. Study context: Chains from this unsorted whole-blood bulk RNA could not be paired. Whole-study findings and limits: The VDJdb matching leaned toward anti-spike CD8 responses and overlooked private and CD4 specificities.

The material sequenced was whole blood. The sequence was collected from an adult who was a healthcare worker with PCR-confirmed SARS-CoV-2 infection or an uninfected control (not recorded which). The chain joins TRBV10-3 to TRBJ1-1; TRBD1 is a possible D gene (5 bases). This CDR3 reads CAIRPLGGNTEAFF. The CDR3 DNA reads TGTGCCATCAGGCCATTGGGGGGGAACACTGAAGCTTTCTTT.